This T cell receptor (beta chain) was identified during a study of blood T cells in healthy people across ages. It was with a sample-barcoded 5' primer and a J-beta primer mix that a second PCR of roughly 6 to 12 cycles was run. Each of the cDNA molecules was tagged by a template-switch adaptor with 12 random nucleotides. TCRdb re-called the 5' RACE reads with MiXCR, one entry per CDR3 protein. Of roughly 800,000 distinct CDR3 sequences detected, about 25% appear once; the ten largest clones hold under 4.5%. The draw of peripheral blood yielded about 10 milliliters from each donor. The sample holds one count of this clonotype. These same records also appear under a second study, on T cells of mothers and their children. This second study says: RNA extracted was entirely used for cDNA synthesis, approximately 1.5 ug per 15 ul. Every mother produced more than 8 million TCR beta CDR3 reads, whereas every child provided 2.5 million to 3 million.

The sequencing input was blood. This clonotype was sampled from a boy under 18 in good health.

Written as DNA, the CDR3 is TGCAGTGCTAGGGCCCCATACGACAGTTATAATGAAAAACTGTTTTTT. Amino acid sequence: CSARAPYDSYNEKLFF. This chain links TRBV20-1 with TRBJ1-4; possibly TRBD1 for D (5 bases). Germline V gives CDR1 DFQATT, CDR2 SNEGSKA (reference sequence). Trimming removed 3 bases at V and 4 bases at J, with 18 bases between. The CDR3 extends over 16 amino acids.